This TCR beta chain was captured by sequencing in a study of blood T cell repertoires in COVID-19. Study-level information: The United States, Italy and Spain provided the acute and convalescent COVID-19 samples.

TCRdb's table, derived via immunoSEQ multiplex PCR, lists solely in-frame clones and lacks some. The sample consists of approximately 180,000 clones, 88% of them appearing once. From germline, CDR1 is SGHNT and CDR2 YENEEA. The CDR3 extends over 16 amino acids. V was clipped by 10 bases and J by 4 bases, with 25 bases between them. V usage is TRBV11-3 and J usage is TRBJ1-1; D is unresolved. This receptor was taken from a human donor in a cohort sampled during active COVID-19. Sequencing was done on a sample of peripheral blood. CDR3 nucleotide sequence: TGTGCCACCGCGGGAAGGGTTGAGCTGGTCGGCACTGAAGCTTTCTTT. Residues: CATAGRVELVGTEAFF.